The rows below give T cell receptor beta chains drawn from one sample of a study of OX40 agonist ivuxolimab in advanced cancers. Repertoires were generated with immunoSEQ multiplex PCR, while TCRdb's copy carries only in-frame clones and drops some. The table records tens of thousands of clones, about 81% of them present only once. Sequenced material: CD4+ or CD8+ T cells sorted from blood, taken in a trial of the OX40 agonist ivuxolimab. These receptors all stem from an adult with an advanced solid tumor such as melanoma, head and neck, liver or kidney cancer. Both conserved end residues are part of each CDR3. D genes are given only for firm matches. Size is stated for part of the rows, as once, few or many counts, or as a class when the clone is expanded.

d_call	v_call	clone_size	j_call	cdr3_aa	cdr3_nt
.	TRBV28	.	TRBJ1-2	CASIPPPGSFFGGYTF	TGTGCCAGCATTCCCCCCCCGGGGTCTTTCTTTGGGGGCTACACCTTC
.	TRBV18	.	TRBJ2-4	CASSDIELAKNIQYF	TGTGCCAGCTCAGACATAGAACTAGCCAAAAACATTCAGTACTTC
.	TRBV6-5	once	TRBJ2-1	CASSRQSIGNEQFF	TGTGCCAGCAGCAGACAGTCTATCGGCAATGAGCAGTTCTTC
.	TRBV4-1	once	TRBJ1-5	CASSQLGTEYSNQPQHF	TGCGCCAGCAGCCAATTGGGCACAGAATATAGCAATCAGCCCCAGCATTTT
.	TRBV30	.	TRBJ1-1	CAWSVIRSAEAFF	TGTGCCTGGAGTGTAATCCGGAGCGCTGAAGCTTTCTTT
.	TRBV5-4	once	TRBJ2-3	CASSLAGVSTDTQYF	TGTGCCAGCAGCTTGGCGGGGGTTAGCACAGATACGCAGTATTTT
.	TRBV14	once	TRBJ1-1	CASSRRERSKSEAFF	TGTGCCAGCAGCCGAAGGGAAAGGAGTAAATCTGAAGCTTTCTTT
.	TRBV7-3	.	TRBJ1-2	CASSSRDGNYGYTF	TGTGCCAGCAGCTCCCGGGACGGCAACTATGGCTACACCTTC
.	TRBV5-6	once	TRBJ1-1	CASSLVTSQNTEAFF	TGTGCCAGCAGCTTGGTAACTTCGCAGAACACTGAAGCTTTCTTT
.	TRBV9	.	TRBJ2-1	CASSPMGVGEQFF	TGTGCCAGCAGCCCGATGGGGGTCGGTGAGCAGTTCTTC
.	TRBV10-1	.	TRBJ1-1	CATSQNMNTEAFF	TGCGCCACTTCACAGAACATGAACACTGAAGCTTTCTTT